Listed below are T cell receptor beta chains from one sample, sequenced in a study of blood T cell repertoires in COVID-19. Assay used: immunoSEQ multiplex PCR; TCRdb lists only in-frame clones, some missing. The profile shows 270,000 or so clones, about 89% of them singletons. The sequencing sample was made of peripheral blood. The receptors shown here come from a man aged 40-49 years with active or convalescent COVID-19. CDR3s include the opening cysteine and the closing phenylalanine or tryptophan. D genes are given only for firm matches. Clone size is stated in some rows and not others, as once, few, many or a class when expanded.

13 TRBJ2-7 NA NA TRBV3-1/TRBV3-2 CASSQDRGGEQYF TGTGCCAGCAGCCAAGATAGGGGCGGCGAGCAGTACTTC
15 TRBJ1-1 NA NA TRBV29-1 CSVGAKGRGRAEAFF TGCAGCGTTGGGGCGAAGGGCAGGGGAAGGGCTGAAGCTTTCTTT
17 TRBJ2-2 NA TRBD2 TRBV7-3 CASSPTRLAGVPGELFF TGTGCCAGCAGCCCCACCCGACTAGCGGGGGTTCCCGGGGAGCTGTTTTTT
13 TRBJ2-7 NA TRBD1 TRBV6-5 CASTGTATYEQYF TGTGCCAGCACCGGGACAGCCACCTACGAGCAGTACTTC
14 TRBJ1-1 NA NA TRBV6-5 CASSREDVSTEAFF TGTGCCAGCTCCCGGGAAGACGTGAGTACTGAAGCTTTCTTT
14 TRBJ1-1 medium-sized NA TRBV27 CASRQGSTNTEAFF TGTGCCAGCAGACAGGGTTCGACGAACACTGAAGCTTTCTTT
14 TRBJ1-1 NA TRBD1 TRBV29-1 CSAFRGGQDTEAFF TGCAGCGCTTTCCGAGGGGGCCAGGACACTGAAGCTTTCTTT
17 TRBJ2-6 NA NA TRBV5-4 CASSSLGRHSGANVLTF TGTGCCAGCAGCTCCTTGGGCAGACACTCTGGGGCCAACGTCCTGACTTTC
17 TRBJ2-1 once TRBD2 TRBV3-1/TRBV3-2 CASRRTSGSSSYNEQFF TGTGCCAGCAGGCGGACTAGCGGGAGCTCCTCCTACAATGAGCAGTTCTTC
14 TRBJ1-2 NA NA TRBV2 CASSRGEENYGYTF TGTGCCAGCAGTCGAGGGGAGGAGAATTATGGCTACACCTTC
10 TRBJ2-5 NA NA TRBV20-1 CSASEETQYF TGCAGTGCTAGCGAAGAGACCCAGTACTTC
14 TRBJ2-1 NA TRBD2 TRBV6-5 CASGGGSGKDEQFF TGTGCCAGCGGGGGTGGTAGCGGGAAGGATGAGCAGTTCTTC
16 TRBJ1-6 few NA TRBV28 CASSLLGSQTRSPLHF TGTGCCAGCAGTCTTCTCGGTAGCCAGACCCGCTCACCCCTCCACTTT
15 TRBJ2-1 NA TRBD1 TRBV5-1 CASSLEGQGQNEQFF TGCGCCAGCAGCTTGGAGGGACAGGGGCAGAATGAGCAGTTCTTC
15 TRBJ2-2 NA NA TRBV5-8 CAVGGSQMNTGELFF TGTGCCGTTGGCGGGTCACAGATGAACACCGGGGAGCTGTTTTTT
14 TRBJ1-1 NA TRBD1 TRBV3-1/TRBV3-2 CASSRGGAGTEAFF TGTGCCAGCAGCCGAGGGGGCGCGGGCACTGAAGCTTTCTTT
19 TRBJ1-2 NA NA TRBV2 CASRTDRTDPIPINYGYTF TGTGCCAGCAGGACCGATCGGACAGACCCTATACCTATTAACTATGGCTACACCTTC
14 TRBJ1-4 NA NA TRBV3-1/TRBV3-2 CASSLRSFNEKLFF TGTGCCAGCAGCCTCAGGTCATTTAATGAAAAACTGTTTTTT
15 TRBJ2-2 once TRBD2 TRBV19 CASKTGLAGSGELFF TGTGCCAGTAAGACTGGACTAGCGGGTTCCGGGGAGCTGTTTTTT
13 TRBJ1-3 NA NA TRBV3-1/TRBV3-2 CASSRDSNPTIYF TGTGCCAGCAGCCGGGACTCCAACCCAACCATATATTTT
17 TRBJ1-3 few NA TRBV4-1 CASSQDWGGSGGNTIYF TGCGCCAGCAGCCAAGATTGGGGGGGTTCGGGTGGAAACACCATATATTTT
15 TRBJ2-5 NA TRBD1 TRBV2 CASSERGTDGETQYF TGTGCCAGCAGTGAACGAGGGACAGATGGAGAGACCCAGTACTTC
15 TRBJ1-2 NA TRBD1 TRBV24-1 CATSDFPTGGEGYTF TGTGCCACCAGTGATTTTCCTACAGGGGGCGAAGGCTACACCTTC
14 TRBJ1-2 NA TRBD1 TRBV4-2 CASSQDRTGGGYTF TGTGCCAGCAGCCAAGATCGGACAGGGGGCGGCTACACCTTC
13 TRBJ2-3 NA NA TRBV7-2 CASSLAGADTQYF TGTGCCAGCAGCTTAGCAGGGGCAGATACGCAGTATTTT
15 TRBJ1-4 NA NA TRBV18 CASSHTRGTNEKLFF TGTGCCAGCTCTCACACTCGCGGGACTAATGAAAAACTGTTTTTT
14 TRBJ2-3 NA TRBD1 TRBV6-5 CASSPGTVTDTQYF TGTGCCAGCAGTCCCGGGACAGTCACAGATACGCAGTATTTT
14 TRBJ2-3 NA NA TRBV7-2 CASSLGVRRGEQYF TGTGCCAGCAGCTTAGGGGTACGGCGGGGAGAGCAGTATTTT
14 TRBJ1-1 NA NA TRBV19 CASSLGRTNTEAFF TGTGCCAGTAGTCTGGGGCGGACGAACACTGAAGCTTTCTTT
14 TRBJ2-7 NA TRBD1 TRBV30 CAWRGTGGAYEQYF TGTGCCTGGAGAGGGACAGGGGGGGCCTACGAGCAGTACTTC
14 TRBJ2-3 NA NA TRBV7-3 CASSLSPSADTQYF TGTGCCAGCAGCTTAAGCCCTAGCGCAGATACGCAGTATTTT
16 TRBJ2-1 NA TRBD2 TRBV28 CASSLLLSGLVDEQFF TGTGCCAGCAGCTTATTACTTAGCGGGTTGGTGGATGAGCAGTTCTTC
15 TRBJ2-1 NA TRBD2 TRBV7-9 CASTAGTSGINEQFF TGTGCCAGCACGGCCGGGACTAGCGGTATTAATGAGCAGTTCTTC
16 TRBJ1-2 NA NA TRBV4-1 CASSQERAGRFGGYTF TGCGCCAGCAGCCAAGAGAGGGCAGGGAGGTTTGGCGGCTACACCTTC
12 TRBJ2-3 NA NA TRBV29-1 CSADRSSDTQYF TGCAGCGCCGACAGGAGTTCAGATACGCAGTATTTT